Below are 9 T cell receptor beta chains sequenced from a single sample in a study of shared clonotypes between healthy human individuals. Naivety among CD8 cells was defined by CD45RO negativity and positive CCR7 selection, thereby excluding terminally differentiated effector memory CD45RA+ cells. Profiling relied on immunoSEQ multiplex PCR, and the TCRdb table lists in-frame clones only, not all of them. The sample gives approximately 650,000 clones, roughly 96% of which show up once; over 0.09% is in the top ten. Sequencing was carried out using naive CD8+ T cells sorted from blood. Source of these receptors: a woman aged 30 to 39 in good health.

The rearrangement joins TRBV14 to TRBJ1-2, with D uncertain. The CDR3 contains 13 residues. Trimming pared 3 bases from V and 5 bases from J, leaving 10 bases between. Germline CDR1 reads SGHDN; CDR2 reads FVKESK. Here the CDR3 reads CASSHRSSYGYTF. The CDR3 DNA reads as TGTGCCAGCAGCCACAGATCAAGTTATGGCTACACCTTC.

The rearrangement links TRBV2 to TRBJ2-3; TRBD2 aligns across 13 bases. Germline CDR1 SNHLY, CDR2 FYNNEI. V lost 6 bases, J lost 8 bases, and 8 bases stayed unmatched. This CDR3 region has 15 residues. The CDR3 here is CASRATSGRAGTQYF. For the CDR3, the DNA is TGTGCCAGCAGGGCTACTAGCGGGAGGGCTGGTACGCAGTATTTT.

This clone appeared once. The genes are TRBV7-2 and TRBJ2-7; D remains ambiguous. Germline CDR1 reads SGHTA; CDR2 reads FQGNSA. The CDR3 runs 16 residues. The V and J ends lost 2 bases and 2 bases respectively, with 16 bases between them. CDR3 bases: TGTGCCAGCAGCTTACCAAGCCATACCTACACCTACGAGCAGTACTTC. Protein: CASSLPSHTYTYEQYF.

V is TRBV27 and J is TRBJ2-3; 7 bases map to TRBD1. CDR3 length equals 16 residues. CDR1 MNHEY and CDR2 SMNVEV come from the germline V gene (reference sequence). Losses at the gene ends were 5 bases for V and 2 bases for J; bases not matched to a gene: 10. In nucleotides, the CDR3 is TGTGCCAGCAGTCCATCGACAGGGACCATCACAGATACGCAGTATTTT. Protein sequence: CASSPSTGTITDTQYF.

The chain links TRBV10-3 to TRBJ2-2, with 9 bases lining up with TRBD2. The CDR3 sequence is 16 residues long. After removal of 9 bases from V and 0 bases from J, the junction contained 8 bases not matched to a gene. Looked up from germline, CDR1 is ENHRY and CDR2 is SYGVKD. CDR3 sequence reads: CAIPTLAGSNTGELFF. CDR3 nucleotide sequence: TGTGCCATTCCTACCCTAGCGGGGTCGAACACCGGGGAGCTGTTTTTT.

The CDR3 sequence: CASSTGLAAISYNEQFF. CDR3 sequence (DNA): TGTGCCAGCAGCACGGGACTAGCGGCTATCTCCTACAATGAGCAGTTCTTC. The chain carries TRBV7-2 and TRBJ2-1; TRBD2 matches at 11 bases. This CDR3 spans 17 amino acids. After removal of 5 bases from V and 0 bases from J, the junction contained 6 bases not matched to a gene. The germline CDR1 and CDR2 sequences are SGHTA and FQGNSA.

This clone was detected once. The rearrangement joins TRBV9 to TRBJ2-3; TRBD2 aligns across 10 bases. Germline CDR1 SGDLS, CDR2 YYNGEE. The CDR3 length is 19 residues. Losses at the gene ends were 0 bases for V and 4 bases for J; bases not matched to a gene: 14. In DNA, the CDR3 is TGTGCCAGCAGCGTAGATCTCCAGGGGTTAGCGGGGGGTGCAGATACGCAGTATTTT. It encodes CASSVDLQGLAGGADTQYF.

A note on this clone: The sample has other DNA sequences that encode this CDR3 too. The chain uses TRBV27 and TRBJ1-5; possibly TRBD1 for D (6 bases). Looked up from germline, CDR1 is MNHEY and CDR2 is SMNVEV (reference sequence). With 5 bases removed from V and 0 bases from J, the gap between germline ends came to 8 bases. This CDR3 spans 14 amino acids. CDR3 coding DNA: TGTGCCAGCAGTCCCAGGGGTAGCAATCAGCCCCAGCATTTT. Amino acids: CASSPRGSNQPQHF.

CDR3 sequence (DNA): TGTGCCAGCAGCTCAACCTTAGCGGCTAGCACAGATACGCAGTATTTT. It specifies CASSSTLAASTDTQYF. This rearrangement joins TRBV7-3 to TRBJ2-3; D may be TRBD2 (6 bases). CDR3 length: 16 amino acids. Trimming took off 4 bases at V and 0 bases at J, with 14 bases between the two ends. Germline assignment: CDR1 SGHTA and CDR2 FQGTGA.